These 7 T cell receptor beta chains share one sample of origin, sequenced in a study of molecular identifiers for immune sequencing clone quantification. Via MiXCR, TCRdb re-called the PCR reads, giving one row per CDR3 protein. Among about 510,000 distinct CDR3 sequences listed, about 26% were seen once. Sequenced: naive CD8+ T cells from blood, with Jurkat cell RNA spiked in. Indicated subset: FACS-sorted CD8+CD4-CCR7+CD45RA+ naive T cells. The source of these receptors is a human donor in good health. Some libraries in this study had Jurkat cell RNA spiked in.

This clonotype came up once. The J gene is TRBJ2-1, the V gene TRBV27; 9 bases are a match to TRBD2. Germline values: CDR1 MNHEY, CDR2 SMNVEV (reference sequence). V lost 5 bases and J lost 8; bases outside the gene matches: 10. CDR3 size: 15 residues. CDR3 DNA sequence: TGTGCCAGCAGTCCCGCGGGGGGGATGGACCATGAGCAGTTCTTC. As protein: CASSPAGGMDHEQFF.

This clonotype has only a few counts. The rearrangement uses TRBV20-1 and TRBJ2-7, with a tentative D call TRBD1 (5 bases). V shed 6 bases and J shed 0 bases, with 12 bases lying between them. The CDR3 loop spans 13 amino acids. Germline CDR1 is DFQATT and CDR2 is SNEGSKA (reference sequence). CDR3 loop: CSATQANSYEQYF. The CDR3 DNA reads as TGCAGTGCAACACAGGCCAACTCCTACGAGCAGTACTTC.

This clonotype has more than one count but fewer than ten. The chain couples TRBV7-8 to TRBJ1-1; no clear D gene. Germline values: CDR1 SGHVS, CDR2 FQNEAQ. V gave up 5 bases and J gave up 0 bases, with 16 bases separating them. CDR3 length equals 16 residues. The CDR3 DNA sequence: TGTGCCAGCAGCCAAGGGAACGTGGCTATGAACACTGAAGCTTTCTTT. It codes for CASSQGNVAMNTEAFF.

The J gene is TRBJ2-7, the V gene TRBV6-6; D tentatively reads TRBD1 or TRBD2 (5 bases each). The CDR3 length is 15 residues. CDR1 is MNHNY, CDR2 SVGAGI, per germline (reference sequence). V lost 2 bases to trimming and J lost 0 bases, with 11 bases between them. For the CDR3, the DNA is TGTGCCAGCAGTTACACCCGGGACGGCTCCTACGAGCAGTACTTC. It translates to CASSYTRDGSYEQYF.

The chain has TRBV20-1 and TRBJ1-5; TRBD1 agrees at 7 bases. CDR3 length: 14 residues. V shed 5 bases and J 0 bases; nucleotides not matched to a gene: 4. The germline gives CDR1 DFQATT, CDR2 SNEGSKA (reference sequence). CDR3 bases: TGCAGTGCTGGGACAGCTTATAGCAATCAGCCCCAGCATTTT. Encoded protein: CSAGTAYSNQPQHF.

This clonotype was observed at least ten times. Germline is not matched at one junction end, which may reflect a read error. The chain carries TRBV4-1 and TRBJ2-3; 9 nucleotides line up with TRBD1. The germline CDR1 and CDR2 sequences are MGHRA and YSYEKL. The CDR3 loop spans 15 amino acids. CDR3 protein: CASSQGQGSTDTQYF. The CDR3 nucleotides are TGTGCCAGCAGCCAGGGACAGGGAAGCACAGATACGCAGTATTTT.

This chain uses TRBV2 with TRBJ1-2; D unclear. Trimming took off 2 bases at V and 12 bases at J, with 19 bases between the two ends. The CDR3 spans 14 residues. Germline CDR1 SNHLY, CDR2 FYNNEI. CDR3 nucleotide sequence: TGTGCCAGCAGTGAAATGGCAGGCGGCTACGGCCACACCTTC. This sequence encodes CASSEMAGGYGHTF.